This T cell receptor beta chain was captured in a study of T cells in Graves' hyperthyroidism and ophthalmopathy. Using RNA transcripts as the source, TCR beta CDR3 regions were amplified. The study used the HTBI primer set for a first-round RT-PCR of the TCR CDR3. TCRdb called the multiplex PCR reads again in MiXCR, with one record for every CDR3 protein. The table has about 570,000 distinct CDR3 sequences, around 15% seen once. This clonotype appeared many times. The antigen is not known. Study outcomes and limitations: Blood also contained most expanded thyroid clonotypes above 0.001. Ophthalmopathy prediction by the model preceded onset by a median about 6.8 months.

V shed 4 bases, J shed 0 bases, and the junction held 10 bases outside the gene matches. Germline loops: CDR1 SGHRS, CDR2 YFSETQ. The CDR3 has 17 residues. The sequence was obtained from a woman in her forties with Graves' hyperthyroidism. Sequencing was done on a sample of blood. The chain employs TRBV5-1 and TRBJ1-1; 9 nucleotides agree with TRBD1. CDR3 in amino acids: CASSPTGTGQLNTEAFF. The CDR3, as DNA: TGCGCCAGCAGCCCCACCGGGACAGGGCAGTTGAACACTGAAGCTTTCTTT.